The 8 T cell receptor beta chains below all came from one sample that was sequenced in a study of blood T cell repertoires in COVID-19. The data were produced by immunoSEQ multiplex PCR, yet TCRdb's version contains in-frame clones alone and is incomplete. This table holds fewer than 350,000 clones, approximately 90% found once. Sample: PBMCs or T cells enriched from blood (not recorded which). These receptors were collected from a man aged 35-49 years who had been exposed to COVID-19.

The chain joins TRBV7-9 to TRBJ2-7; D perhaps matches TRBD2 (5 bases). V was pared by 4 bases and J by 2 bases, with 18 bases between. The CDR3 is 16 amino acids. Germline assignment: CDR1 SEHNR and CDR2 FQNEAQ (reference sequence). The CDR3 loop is CASSSSEGTLTYEQYF. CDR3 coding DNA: TGTGCCAGCAGCTCCTCCGAGGGCACCCTGACCTACGAGCAGTACTTC.

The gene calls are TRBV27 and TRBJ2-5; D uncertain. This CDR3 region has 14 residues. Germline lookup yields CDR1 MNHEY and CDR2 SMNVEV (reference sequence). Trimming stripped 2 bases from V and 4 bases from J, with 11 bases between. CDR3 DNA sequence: TGTGCCAGCAGTTTAGACACCTTAGGAGAGACCCAGTACTTC. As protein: CASSLDTLGETQYF.

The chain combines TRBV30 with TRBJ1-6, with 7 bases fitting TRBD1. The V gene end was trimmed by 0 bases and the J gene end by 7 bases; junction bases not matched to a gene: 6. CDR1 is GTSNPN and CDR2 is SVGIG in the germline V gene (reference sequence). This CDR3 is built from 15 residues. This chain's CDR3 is CAWSVRQGLNSPLHF. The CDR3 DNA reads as TGTGCCTGGAGTGTAAGACAGGGATTGAATTCACCCCTCCACTTT. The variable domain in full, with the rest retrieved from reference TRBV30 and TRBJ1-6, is SQTIHQWPATLVQPVGSPLSLECTVEGTSNPNLYWYRQAAGRGLQLLFYSVGIGQISSEVPQNLSASRPQDRQFILSSKKLLLSDSGFYLCAWSVRQGLNSPLHFGNGTRLTVT.

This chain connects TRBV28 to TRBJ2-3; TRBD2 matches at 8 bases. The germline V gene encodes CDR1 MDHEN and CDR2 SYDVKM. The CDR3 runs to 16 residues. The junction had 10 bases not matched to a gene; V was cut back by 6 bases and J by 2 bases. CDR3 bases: TGTGCCAGCAGCCCCAGGGTAGCGGGATTCACAGATACGCAGTATTTT. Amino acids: CASSPRVAGFTDTQYF.

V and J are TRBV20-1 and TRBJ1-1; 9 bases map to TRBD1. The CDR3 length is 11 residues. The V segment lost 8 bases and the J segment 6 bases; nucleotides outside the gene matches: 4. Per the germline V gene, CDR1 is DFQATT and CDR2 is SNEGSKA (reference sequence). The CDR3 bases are TGCAGTCCGGGACAGGGTGCTGAAGCTTTCTTT. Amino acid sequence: CSPGQGAEAFF.

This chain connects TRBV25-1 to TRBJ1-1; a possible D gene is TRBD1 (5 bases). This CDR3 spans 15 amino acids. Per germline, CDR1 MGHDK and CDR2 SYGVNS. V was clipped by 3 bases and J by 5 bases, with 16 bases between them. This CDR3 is CASSEPRQGGTEAFF. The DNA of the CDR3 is TGTGCCAGCAGTGAGCCTCGTCAGGGTGGGACTGAAGCTTTCTTT.

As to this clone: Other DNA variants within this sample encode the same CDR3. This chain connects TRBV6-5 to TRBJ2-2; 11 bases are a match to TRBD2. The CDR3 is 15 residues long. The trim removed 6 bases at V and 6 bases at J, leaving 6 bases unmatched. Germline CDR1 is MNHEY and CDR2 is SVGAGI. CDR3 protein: CASRISGRAAGELFF. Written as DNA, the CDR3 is TGTGCCAGCAGGATTAGCGGGAGGGCCGCCGGGGAGCTGTTTTTT.

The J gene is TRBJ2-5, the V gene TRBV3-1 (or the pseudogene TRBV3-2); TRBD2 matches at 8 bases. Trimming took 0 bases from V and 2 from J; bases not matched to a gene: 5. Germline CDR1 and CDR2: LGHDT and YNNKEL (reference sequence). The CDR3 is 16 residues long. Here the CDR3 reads CASSQDLRGDQETQYF. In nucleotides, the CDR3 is TGTGCCAGCAGCCAAGATCTGCGGGGGGATCAAGAGACCCAGTACTTC.